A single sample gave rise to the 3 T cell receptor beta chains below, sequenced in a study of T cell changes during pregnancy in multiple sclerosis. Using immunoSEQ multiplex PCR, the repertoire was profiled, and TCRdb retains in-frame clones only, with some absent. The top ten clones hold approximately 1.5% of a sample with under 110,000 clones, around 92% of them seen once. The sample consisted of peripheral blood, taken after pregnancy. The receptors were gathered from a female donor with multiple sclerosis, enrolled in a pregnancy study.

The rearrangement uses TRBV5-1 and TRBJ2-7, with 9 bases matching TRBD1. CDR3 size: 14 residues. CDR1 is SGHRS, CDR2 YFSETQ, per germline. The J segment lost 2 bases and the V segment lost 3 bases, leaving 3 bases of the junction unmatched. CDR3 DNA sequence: TGCGCCAGCAGCTGGAGGACAGGGGCCTACGAGCAGTACTTC. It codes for CASSWRTGAYEQYF.

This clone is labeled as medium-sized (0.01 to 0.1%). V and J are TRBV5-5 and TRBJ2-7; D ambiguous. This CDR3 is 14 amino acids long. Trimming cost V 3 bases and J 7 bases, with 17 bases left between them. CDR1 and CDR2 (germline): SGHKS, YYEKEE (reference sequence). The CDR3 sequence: CASSSGFHPREQYF. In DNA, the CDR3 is TGTGCCAGCAGCTCCGGGTTCCATCCTCGGGAGCAGTACTTC.

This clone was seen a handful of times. CDR3 coding DNA: TGTGCCAGCAGCTCCTCGTCCTCGGAAGCTTTCTTT. Translated, it gives CASSSSSSEAFF. The gene calls are TRBV7-9 and TRBJ1-1; no reliable D call. The V gene's germline CDR1 is SEHNR and CDR2 FQNEAQ (reference sequence). The CDR3 covers 12 residues. V gave up 4 bases and J gave up 8 bases, with 11 bases separating them.